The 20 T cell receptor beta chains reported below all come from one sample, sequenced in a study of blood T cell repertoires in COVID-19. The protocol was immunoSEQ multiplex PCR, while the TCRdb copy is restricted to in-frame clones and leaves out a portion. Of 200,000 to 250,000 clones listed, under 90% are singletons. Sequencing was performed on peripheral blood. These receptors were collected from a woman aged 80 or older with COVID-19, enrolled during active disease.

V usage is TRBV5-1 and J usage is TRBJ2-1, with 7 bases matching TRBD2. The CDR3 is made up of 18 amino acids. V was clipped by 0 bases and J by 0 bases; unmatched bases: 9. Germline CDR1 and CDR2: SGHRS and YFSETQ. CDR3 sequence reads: CASSLVPAGISSYNEQFF. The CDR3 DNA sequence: TGCGCCAGCAGCTTGGTTCCAGCGGGAATAAGCTCCTACAATGAGCAGTTCTTC.

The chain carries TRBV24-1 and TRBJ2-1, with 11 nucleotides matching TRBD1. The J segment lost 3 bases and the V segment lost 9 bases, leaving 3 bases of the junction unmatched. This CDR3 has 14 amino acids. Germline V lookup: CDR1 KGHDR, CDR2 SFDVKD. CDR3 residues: CATAGQGDYNEQFF. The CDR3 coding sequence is TGTGCCACCGCGGGACAGGGGGACTACAATGAGCAGTTCTTC.

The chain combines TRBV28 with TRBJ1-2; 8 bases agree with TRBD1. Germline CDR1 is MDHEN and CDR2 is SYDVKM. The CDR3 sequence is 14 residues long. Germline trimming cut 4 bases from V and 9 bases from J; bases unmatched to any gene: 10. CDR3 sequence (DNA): TGTGCCAGCAGTTCGAGCACAGGGGGGGAGAGCTACACCTTC. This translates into CASSSSTGGESYTF.

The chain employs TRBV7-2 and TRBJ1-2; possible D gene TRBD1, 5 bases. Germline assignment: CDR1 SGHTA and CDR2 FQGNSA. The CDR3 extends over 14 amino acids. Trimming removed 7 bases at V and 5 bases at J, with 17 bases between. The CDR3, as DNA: TGTGCCAGCACCCGAACGGGCGGGGGGTATGGCTACACCTTC. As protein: CASTRTGGGYGYTF.

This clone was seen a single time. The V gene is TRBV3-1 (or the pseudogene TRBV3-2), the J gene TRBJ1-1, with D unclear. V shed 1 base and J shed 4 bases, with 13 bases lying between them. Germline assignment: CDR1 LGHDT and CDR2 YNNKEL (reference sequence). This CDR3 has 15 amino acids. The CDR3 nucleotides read TGTGCCAGCAGCCAAGGGAACGGGTGGAGCACTGAAGCTTTCTTT. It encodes CASSQGNGWSTEAFF.

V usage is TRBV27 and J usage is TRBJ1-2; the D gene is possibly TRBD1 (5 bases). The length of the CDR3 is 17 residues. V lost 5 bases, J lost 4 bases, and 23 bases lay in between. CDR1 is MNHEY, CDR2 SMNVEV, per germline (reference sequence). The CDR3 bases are TGTGCCAGCAGTACAGAGGGCTACGGGGGGGTCGGCTATGGCTACACCTTC. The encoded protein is CASSTEGYGGVGYGYTF.

The CDR3 coding sequence is TGTGCCACCAGCAGAGACCCAGGCAATCAGCCCCAGCATTTT. Encoded protein: CATSRDPGNQPQHF. The J gene is TRBJ1-5, the V gene TRBV15; D is ambiguous. The CDR3 is 14 amino acids. From germline, CDR1 is LNHNV and CDR2 YYDKDF (reference sequence). V lost 0 bases to trimming and J lost 2 bases, with 5 bases between them.

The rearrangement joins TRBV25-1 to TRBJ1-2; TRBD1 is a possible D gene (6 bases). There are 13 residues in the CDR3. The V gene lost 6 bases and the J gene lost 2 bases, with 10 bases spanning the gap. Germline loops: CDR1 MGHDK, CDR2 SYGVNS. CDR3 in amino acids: CASSFTGNYGYTF. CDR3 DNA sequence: TGTGCCAGCAGCTTCACAGGGAACTATGGCTACACCTTC.

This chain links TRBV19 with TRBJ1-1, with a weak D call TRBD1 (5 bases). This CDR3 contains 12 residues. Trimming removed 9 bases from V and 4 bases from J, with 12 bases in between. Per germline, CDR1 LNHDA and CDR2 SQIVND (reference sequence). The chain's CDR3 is CASRDWGTEAFF. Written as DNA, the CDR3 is TGTGCCAGCCGGGACTGGGGCACTGAAGCTTTCTTT.

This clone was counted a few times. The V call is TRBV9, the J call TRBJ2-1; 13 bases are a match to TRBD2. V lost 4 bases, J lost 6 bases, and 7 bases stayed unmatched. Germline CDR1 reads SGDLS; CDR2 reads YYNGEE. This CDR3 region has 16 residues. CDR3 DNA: TGTGCCAGCAGCTTACGACTAGCGGGGGGACCCAATGAGCAGTTCTTC. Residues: CASSLRLAGGPNEQFF.

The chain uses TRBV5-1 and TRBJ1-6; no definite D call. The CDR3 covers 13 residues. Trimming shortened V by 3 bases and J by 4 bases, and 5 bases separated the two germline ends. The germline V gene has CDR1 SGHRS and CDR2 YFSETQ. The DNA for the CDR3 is TGCGCCAGCAGCTCCTTATATAATTCACCCCTCCACTTT. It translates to CASSSLYNSPLHF.

Here the CDR3 reads CASSPEKRNYGYTF. The CDR3 DNA sequence: TGTGCCAGCTCACCGGAGAAGCGGAACTATGGCTACACCTTC. The chain uses TRBV18 and TRBJ1-2, with D unclear. The germline V gene has CDR1 KGHSH and CDR2 LQKENI. Between the trimmed V and J ends, which lost 3 bases and 2 bases, there was a span of 10 bases. This CDR3 is built from 14 residues.

Here the CDR3 reads CASSLERTGINQPQHF. DNA for the CDR3: TGTGCCAGCAGCTTAGAAAGGACAGGGATCAATCAGCCCCAGCATTTT. The rearrangement uses TRBV7-2 and TRBJ1-5; TRBD1 aligns across 8 bases. Germline V gene data show CDR1 as SGHTA and CDR2 as FQGNSA. There are 16 residues in the CDR3. The V and J ends lost 1 base and 3 bases, in that order; junction bases with no gene match: 5. The whole variable domain, filled in from reference TRBV7-2 and TRBJ1-5, reads GAGVSQSPSNKVTEKGKDVELRCDPISGHTALYWYRQSLGQGLEFLIYFQGNSAPDKSGLPSDRFSAERTGGSVSTLTIQRTQQEDSAVYLCASSLERTGINQPQHFGDGTRLSIL.

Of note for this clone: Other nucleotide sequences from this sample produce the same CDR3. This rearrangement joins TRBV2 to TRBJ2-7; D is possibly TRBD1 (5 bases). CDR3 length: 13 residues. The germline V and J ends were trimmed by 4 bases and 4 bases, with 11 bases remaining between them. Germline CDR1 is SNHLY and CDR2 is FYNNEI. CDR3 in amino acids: CASSGTGGYEQYF. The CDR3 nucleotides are TGTGCCAGCAGTGGTACAGGTGGGTACGAGCAGTACTTC.

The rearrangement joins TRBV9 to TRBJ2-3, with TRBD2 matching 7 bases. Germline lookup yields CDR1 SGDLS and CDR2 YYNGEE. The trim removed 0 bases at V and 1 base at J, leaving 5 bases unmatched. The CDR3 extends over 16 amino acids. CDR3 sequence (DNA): TGTGCCAGCAGCGTAGTGGCTCTAGCGGGCACAGATACGCAGTATTTT. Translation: CASSVVALAGTDTQYF.

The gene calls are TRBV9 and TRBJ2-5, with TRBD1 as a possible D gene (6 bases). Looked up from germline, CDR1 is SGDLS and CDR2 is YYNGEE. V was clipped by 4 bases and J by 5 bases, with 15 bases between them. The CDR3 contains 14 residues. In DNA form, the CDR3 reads TGTGCCAGCAGCCCAGGGACACCGGGGGAGACCCAGTACTTC. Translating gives CASSPGTPGETQYF. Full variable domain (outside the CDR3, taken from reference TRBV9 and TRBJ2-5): DSGVTQTPKHLITATGQRVTLRCSPRSGDLSVYWYQQSLDQGLQFLIQYYNGEERAKGNILERFSAQQFPDLHSELNLSSLELGDSALYFCASSPGTPGETQYFGPGTRLLVL.

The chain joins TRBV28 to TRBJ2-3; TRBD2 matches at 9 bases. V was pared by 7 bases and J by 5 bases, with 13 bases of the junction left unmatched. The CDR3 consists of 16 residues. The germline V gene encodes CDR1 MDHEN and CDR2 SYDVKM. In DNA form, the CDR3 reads TGTGCCAGCATCCATAGTTTAGCGGGGGTTAAAGATACGCAGTATTTT. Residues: CASIHSLAGVKDTQYF.

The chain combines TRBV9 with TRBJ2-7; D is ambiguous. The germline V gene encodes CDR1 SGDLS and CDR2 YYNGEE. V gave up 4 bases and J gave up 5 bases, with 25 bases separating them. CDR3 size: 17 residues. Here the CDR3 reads CASSPRLGPISQNEQYF. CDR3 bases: TGTGCCAGCAGCCCCCGGTTGGGCCCGATCAGTCAGAACGAGCAGTACTTC.

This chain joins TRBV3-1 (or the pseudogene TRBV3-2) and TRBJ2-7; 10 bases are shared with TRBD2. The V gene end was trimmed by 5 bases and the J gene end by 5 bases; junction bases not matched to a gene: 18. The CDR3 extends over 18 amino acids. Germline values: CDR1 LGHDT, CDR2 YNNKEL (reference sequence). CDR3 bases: TGTGCCAGCAGCTCTATTCCCCCGGGACTAGCGTATCCCCACGAGCAGTACTTC. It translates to CASSSIPPGLAYPHEQYF.

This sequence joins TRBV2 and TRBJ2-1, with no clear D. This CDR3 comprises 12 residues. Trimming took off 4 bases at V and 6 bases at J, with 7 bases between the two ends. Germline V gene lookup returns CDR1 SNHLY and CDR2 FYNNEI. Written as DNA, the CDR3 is TGTGCCAGCAGTGCCGAGTTCAATGAGCAGTTCTTC. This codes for CASSAEFNEQFF.